This TCR beta chain was identified during a study of blood T cell repertoires in COVID-19. Study at large: Material from acute and convalescent COVID-19 was sourced from the United States, Italy and Spain. PBMCs, B-cell-depleted T cells, or T cells provided the cDNA or gDNA that made up the material.

Original processing notes: Reference gene primer amplification yielded estimated nucleated cell counts. Sequenced by immunoSEQ multiplex PCR; TCRdb stores in-frame clones only, minus some. The V and J calls and the clone size are those of that table, but D and trimming were determined from the DNA. The sample lists approximately 35,000 clones; roughly nine tenths were seen once. This TCR was recovered from a human donor with active COVID-19. The donor label of this sample is uncertain. Sequencing input: peripheral blood.

DNA of the CDR3: TGTGCCAGCAGCCCACGACAGCCAGTAATTCAAGCTTTCTTT. This gives the protein CASSPRQPVIQAFF. The rearrangement uses TRBV5-8 and TRBJ1-1, with D perhaps TRBD1 (5 bases). The CDR3 is 14 residues long. Between the trimmed V and J ends, which lost 4 bases and 9 bases, there was a span of 19 bases. Germline V gives CDR1 SGHTS, CDR2 YDEGEE.